A selection of T cell receptor beta chains follows, all from one sample in a study of graft-versus-host responses after intestinal transplantation. For these TCRs, the target antigens are not known. Assay used: immunoSEQ multiplex PCR; TCRdb lists only in-frame clones, some missing. The sample records 90,000 to 120,000 clones, roughly nine tenths being singletons. The source material was unstimulated CD4+ T cells sorted from spleen or lymph node cells, sampled before intestinal transplant. These receptors originate from a human donor who received an intestinal transplant. The CDR3 runs from the conserved cysteine through the conserved F or W. A D gene is named only where the DNA matches it firmly. Not every row has a clone size; where given, it reads once, few, many or a size class.

clone size: NA
J gene: TRBJ1-2
D gene: NA
V gene: TRBV19
CDR3 protein: CASSIDGRIRFGYTF
CDR3 DNA: TGTGCCAGTAGTATAGATGGTCGCATCAGATTTGGCTACACCTTC

clone size: NA
J gene: TRBJ2-7
D gene: TRBD2
V gene: TRBV7-9
CDR3 protein: CASSLSAGGNEQYF
CDR3 DNA: TGTGCCAGCAGCTTATCAGCGGGGGGGAACGAGCAGTACTTC

clone size: NA
J gene: TRBJ2-5
D gene: TRBD1
V gene: TRBV29-1
CDR3 protein: CSVEGVTGGSVMETQYF
CDR3 DNA: TGCAGCGTTGAAGGTGTTACAGGGGGTTCGGTAATGGAGACCCAGTACTTC

clone size: NA
J gene: TRBJ1-6
D gene: NA
V gene: TRBV7-9
CDR3 protein: CASSLGNYNSPLHF
CDR3 DNA: TGTGCCAGCAGCCTGGGAAACTATAATTCACCCCTCCACTTT

clone size: once
J gene: TRBJ2-7
D gene: NA
V gene: TRBV25-1
CDR3 protein: CASSESGEHYEQYF
CDR3 DNA: TGTGCCAGCAGTGAATCTGGAGAACACTACGAGCAGTACTTC

clone size: NA
J gene: TRBJ1-3
D gene: TRBD1
V gene: TRBV6-5
CDR3 protein: CASSYFSTGDTIYF
CDR3 DNA: TGTGCCAGCAGTTACTTCTCGACAGGGGACACCATATATTTT

clone size: once
J gene: TRBJ2-3
D gene: NA
V gene: TRBV9
CDR3 protein: CASSVGYSTDTQYF
CDR3 DNA: TGTGCCAGCAGCGTAGGCTATAGCACAGATACGCAGTATTTT

clone size: once
J gene: TRBJ1-6
D gene: NA
V gene: TRBV4-2
CDR3 protein: CASSQVAVNSPLHF
CDR3 DNA: TGTGCCAGCAGCCAAGTGGCTGTCAATTCACCCCTCCACTTT

clone size: NA
J gene: TRBJ1-6
D gene: NA
V gene: TRBV6-5
CDR3 protein: CATKQGIGSPLHF
CDR3 DNA: TGTGCCACCAAGCAGGGGATAGGATCACCCCTCCACTTT

clone size: NA
J gene: TRBJ2-3
D gene: NA
V gene: TRBV11-3
CDR3 protein: CASSATPDTQYF
CDR3 DNA: TGTGCCAGCAGCGCAACGCCAGATACGCAGTATTTT

clone size: NA
J gene: TRBJ2-1
D gene: TRBD1
V gene: TRBV2
CDR3 protein: CASSVDRGSGEQFF
CDR3 DNA: TGTGCCAGCAGCGTCGACAGGGGTTCGGGTGAGCAGTTCTTC

clone size: NA
J gene: TRBJ1-2
D gene: NA
V gene: TRBV15
CDR3 protein: CATSRDLGRYGYTF
CDR3 DNA: TGTGCCACCAGCAGAGATTTAGGTAGATATGGCTACACCTTC

clone size: NA
J gene: TRBJ2-4
D gene: TRBD1
V gene: TRBV27
CDR3 protein: CASSFARGLGYIQYF
CDR3 DNA: TGTGCCAGCAGTTTTGCCAGGGGGCTCGGGTACATTCAGTACTTC

clone size: NA
J gene: TRBJ2-1
D gene: TRBD2
V gene: TRBV5-1
CDR3 protein: CASSSVSGGLAGKSSYNEQFF
CDR3 DNA: TGCGCCAGCAGCTCGGTGTCGGGGGGACTAGCGGGTAAGAGCTCCTACAATGAGCAGTTCTTC

clone size: NA
J gene: TRBJ2-3
D gene: TRBD2
V gene: TRBV5-1
CDR3 protein: CASSPGAGGTDTQYF
CDR3 DNA: TGCGCCAGCAGCCCGGGGGCGGGAGGGACAGATACGCAGTATTTT

clone size: NA
J gene: TRBJ1-6
D gene: NA
V gene: TRBV7-9
CDR3 protein: CASSEQAWVDNSPLHF
CDR3 DNA: TGTGCCAGCAGCGAACAGGCCTGGGTAGATAATTCACCCCTCCACTTT

clone size: NA
J gene: TRBJ2-1
D gene: TRBD2
V gene: TRBV7-6
CDR3 protein: CASSQSGRTAYNEQFF
CDR3 DNA: TGTGCCAGCAGCCAAAGCGGGAGAACGGCCTACAATGAGCAGTTCTTC

clone size: NA
J gene: TRBJ1-6
D gene: TRBD1
V gene: TRBV6-6
CDR3 protein: CASSSALGGLNSPLHF
CDR3 DNA: TGTGCCAGCAGTTCAGCCTTAGGGGGCTTGAATTCACCCCTCCACTTT

clone size: NA
J gene: TRBJ1-2
D gene: NA
V gene: TRBV27
CDR3 protein: CASSLQGGGYGYTF
CDR3 DNA: TGTGCCAGCAGTTTACAGGGAGGGGGCTATGGCTACACCTTC

clone size: NA
J gene: TRBJ2-1
D gene: TRBD2
V gene: TRBV6-5
CDR3 protein: CASSYSSGGYNEQFF
CDR3 DNA: TGTGCCAGCAGTTACTCTAGCGGGGGCTACAATGAGCAGTTCTTC

clone size: once
J gene: TRBJ1-2
D gene: NA
V gene: TRBV19
CDR3 protein: CASSDPTLGYGYTF
CDR3 DNA: TGTGCCAGTAGTGACCCAACCCTGGGCTATGGCTACACCTTC

clone size: NA
J gene: TRBJ1-2
D gene: TRBD1
V gene: TRBV25-1
CDR3 protein: CASSESSPGQAYGYTF
CDR3 DNA: TGTGCCAGCAGTGAATCGAGTCCGGGACAGGCGTATGGCTACACCTTC

clone size: once
J gene: TRBJ1-2
D gene: NA
V gene: TRBV6-1
CDR3 protein: CASSELVGRNYGYTF
CDR3 DNA: TGTGCCAGCAGTGAATTGGTGGGGCGCAACTATGGCTACACCTTC

clone size: NA
J gene: TRBJ2-5
D gene: NA
V gene: TRBV7-2
CDR3 protein: CASSLVSSPQETQYF
CDR3 DNA: TGTGCCAGCAGCTTAGTCTCCTCTCCCCAAGAGACCCAGTACTTC

clone size: NA
J gene: TRBJ1-3
D gene: NA
V gene: TRBV21-1
CDR3 protein: CASSWTGAGNTIYF
CDR3 DNA: TGTGCCAGCAGCTGGACAGGGGCTGGAAACACCATATATTTT

clone size: NA
J gene: TRBJ1-1
D gene: TRBD1
V gene: TRBV28
CDR3 protein: CASSFRGRGSTEAFF
CDR3 DNA: TGTGCCAGCAGTTTCAGGGGGCGTGGGAGCACTGAAGCTTTCTTT

clone size: NA
J gene: TRBJ2-4
D gene: NA
V gene: TRBV28
CDR3 protein: CASSLGGSGKNIQYF
CDR3 DNA: TGTGCCAGCAGTTTAGGGGGCTCGGGCAAAAACATTCAGTACTTC

clone size: NA
J gene: TRBJ2-7
D gene: NA
V gene: TRBV27
CDR3 protein: CASRQGGGQIELQYF
CDR3 DNA: TGTGCCAGCCGTCAAGGTGGGGGTCAGATAGAGTTGCAGTACTTC

clone size: NA
J gene: TRBJ2-5
D gene: NA
V gene: TRBV15
CDR3 protein: CATSRDLRGVQETQYF
CDR3 DNA: TGTGCCACCAGCAGAGATTTGCGAGGGGTACAAGAGACCCAGTACTTC

clone size: NA
J gene: TRBJ1-4
D gene: NA
V gene: TRBV4-1
CDR3 protein: CASSQARGGLNEKLFF
CDR3 DNA: TGCGCCAGCAGCCAAGCGAGGGGGGGGCTTAATGAAAAACTGTTTTTT

clone size: NA
J gene: TRBJ1-1
D gene: TRBD1
V gene: TRBV6-4
CDR3 protein: CASSRTGNTEAFF
CDR3 DNA: TGTGCCAGCAGTCGGACAGGTAACACTGAAGCTTTCTTT

clone size: NA
J gene: TRBJ2-5
D gene: NA
V gene: TRBV2
CDR3 protein: CASSLQGMYQETQYF
CDR3 DNA: TGTGCCAGCAGTCTTCAGGGGATGTACCAAGAGACCCAGTACTTC

clone size: NA
J gene: TRBJ2-2
D gene: NA
V gene: TRBV5-1
CDR3 protein: CASSSGYTGELFF
CDR3 DNA: TGCGCCAGCAGCTCAGGGTACACCGGGGAGCTGTTTTTT

clone size: NA
J gene: TRBJ2-5
D gene: TRBD2
V gene: TRBV7-9
CDR3 protein: CASSLAASGAYQETQYF
CDR3 DNA: TGTGCCAGCAGCTTAGCGGCCAGCGGGGCTTACCAAGAGACCCAGTACTTC

clone size: NA
J gene: TRBJ2-7
D gene: TRBD2
V gene: TRBV6-1
CDR3 protein: CASSGLAGGPVKEQYF
CDR3 DNA: TGTGCCAGCAGTGGACTAGCGGGAGGGCCTGTCAAGGAGCAGTACTTC

clone size: NA
J gene: TRBJ1-2
D gene: TRBD1
V gene: TRBV7-3
CDR3 protein: CASSLNPGQGGYGYTF
CDR3 DNA: TGTGCCAGCAGCTTAAATCCCGGACAGGGTGGCTATGGCTACACCTTC

clone size: NA
J gene: TRBJ1-2
D gene: TRBD1
V gene: TRBV15
CDR3 protein: CATSSPGQGDYGYTF
CDR3 DNA: TGTGCCACCAGCAGCCCGGGACAGGGTGACTATGGCTACACCTTC

clone size: few
J gene: TRBJ2-7
D gene: TRBD2
V gene: TRBV7-2
CDR3 protein: CASSFVRAGDYEQYF
CDR3 DNA: TGTGCCAGCAGCTTCGTGCGTGCGGGGGACTACGAGCAGTACTTC

clone size: NA
J gene: TRBJ2-1
D gene: TRBD1
V gene: TRBV2
CDR3 protein: CASSSDRVDEQFF
CDR3 DNA: TGTGCCAGCAGTTCGGACAGGGTAGATGAGCAGTTCTTC

clone size: NA
J gene: TRBJ2-1
D gene: NA
V gene: TRBV7-9
CDR3 protein: CASSLAGVYPNEQFF
CDR3 DNA: TGTGCCAGCAGCTTAGCCGGGGTATACCCCAATGAGCAGTTCTTC

clone size: few
J gene: TRBJ2-7
D gene: TRBD1
V gene: TRBV5-1
CDR3 protein: CATRQGAEFGIYEQYF
CDR3 DNA: TGCGCCACCCGACAGGGGGCGGAATTTGGCATCTACGAGCAGTACTTC

clone size: NA
J gene: TRBJ2-1
D gene: TRBD2
V gene: TRBV2
CDR3 protein: CASRAAGGPFYEQFF
CDR3 DNA: TGTGCCAGCAGGGCAGCGGGAGGGCCTTTCTATGAGCAGTTCTTC

clone size: NA
J gene: TRBJ2-2
D gene: NA
V gene: TRBV2
CDR3 protein: CASNRVGGELFF
CDR3 DNA: TGTGCCAGCAACCGCGTCGGCGGGGAGCTGTTTTTT

clone size: NA
J gene: TRBJ2-1
D gene: NA
V gene: TRBV7-2
CDR3 protein: CASSLARDNEQFF
CDR3 DNA: TGTGCCAGCAGCTTGGCCAGGGACAATGAGCAGTTCTTC

clone size: NA
J gene: TRBJ2-3
D gene: NA
V gene: TRBV19
CDR3 protein: CASSITGIDTQYF
CDR3 DNA: TGTGCCAGTAGTATTACGGGGATAGATACGCAGTATTTT

clone size: NA
J gene: TRBJ2-5
D gene: NA
V gene: TRBV11-2
CDR3 protein: CASSLGTDQYF
CDR3 DNA: TGTGCCAGCAGCTTAGGGACAGACCAGTACTTC

clone size: NA
J gene: TRBJ2-3
D gene: NA
V gene: TRBV4-2
CDR3 protein: CASSQGPGSTDTQYF
CDR3 DNA: TGTGCCAGCAGCCAAGGCCCAGGTTCCACAGATACGCAGTATTTT

clone size: few
J gene: TRBJ2-7
D gene: TRBD1
V gene: TRBV7-9
CDR3 protein: CASSPGQGANEQYF
CDR3 DNA: TGTGCCAGCAGTCCGGGACAGGGGGCGAACGAGCAGTACTTC

clone size: NA
J gene: TRBJ2-7
D gene: TRBD1
V gene: TRBV4-1
CDR3 protein: CASSQGNWGQVTYEQYF
CDR3 DNA: TGCGCCAGCAGCCAAGGGAACTGGGGACAGGTGACCTACGAGCAGTACTTC

clone size: NA
J gene: TRBJ2-7
D gene: TRBD2
V gene: TRBV6-1
CDR3 protein: CASTSGGAPKEQYF
CDR3 DNA: TGTGCCAGTACTAGCGGGGGGGCTCCTAAAGAGCAGTACTTC

clone size: NA
J gene: TRBJ2-1
D gene: TRBD2
V gene: TRBV5-4
CDR3 protein: CASSRLTSGGANEQFF
CDR3 DNA: TGTGCCAGCAGCCGTTTGACTAGCGGGGGGGCGAATGAGCAGTTCTTC